The present T cell receptor beta chain was sequenced within a study of PD-L1 blockade in urothelial cancer. Looking at the study overall: Males with bladder-origin urothelial cancer made up about 85% of the 29 patients.

The table came from immunoSEQ multiplex PCR; TCRdb's copy has only in-frame clones and leaves some out. The table includes some 110,000 clones, approximately 89% detected once. The time point here: peripheral blood 6 weeks after treatment start. Here the sequenced sample was PBMCs, taken around atezolizumab (anti-PD-L1) treatment. The TCR was taken from a man aged 55 to 69 with urothelial cancer.

The DNA of the CDR3 is TGCGCCAGCAGCGTCTGGGGGCAGGCTAATGAAAAACTGTTTTTT. Translating it yields CASSVWGQANEKLFF. V is TRBV5-1 and J is TRBJ1-4; TRBD1 might be the D (6 bases). The ends were cut back, 4 bases at V and 3 bases at J, with 13 bases in the middle. The CDR3 length is 15 residues. Germline lookup yields CDR1 SGHRS and CDR2 YFSETQ. The whole variable domain, filled in from reference TRBV5-1 and TRBJ1-4, reads KAGVTQTPRYLIKTRGQQVTLSCSPISGHRSVSWYQQTPGQGLQFLFEYFSETQRNKGNFPGRFSGRQFSNSRSEMNVSTLELGDSALYLCASSVWGQANEKLFFGSGTQLSVL.